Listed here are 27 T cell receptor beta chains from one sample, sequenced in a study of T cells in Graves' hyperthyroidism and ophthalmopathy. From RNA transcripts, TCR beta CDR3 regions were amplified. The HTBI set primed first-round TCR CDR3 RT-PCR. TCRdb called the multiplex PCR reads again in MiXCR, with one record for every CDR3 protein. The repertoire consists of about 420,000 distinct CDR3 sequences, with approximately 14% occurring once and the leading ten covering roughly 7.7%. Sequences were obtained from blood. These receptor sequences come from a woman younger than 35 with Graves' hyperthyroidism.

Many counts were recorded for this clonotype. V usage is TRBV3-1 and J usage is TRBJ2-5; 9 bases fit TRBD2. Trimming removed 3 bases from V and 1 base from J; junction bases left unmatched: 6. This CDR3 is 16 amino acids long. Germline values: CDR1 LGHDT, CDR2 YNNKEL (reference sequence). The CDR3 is CASSQLSGGLQETQYF. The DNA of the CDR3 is TGTGCCAGCAGCCAGCTTAGCGGGGGCCTCCAAGAGACCCAGTACTTC.

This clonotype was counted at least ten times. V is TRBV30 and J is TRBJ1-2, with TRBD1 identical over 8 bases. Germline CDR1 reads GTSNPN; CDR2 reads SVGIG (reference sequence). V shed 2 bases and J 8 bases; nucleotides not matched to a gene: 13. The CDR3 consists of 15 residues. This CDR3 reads CAWSSRQGFPRGYTF. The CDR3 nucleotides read TGTGCCTGGAGTTCTCGACAGGGGTTCCCTCGGGGCTACACCTTC.

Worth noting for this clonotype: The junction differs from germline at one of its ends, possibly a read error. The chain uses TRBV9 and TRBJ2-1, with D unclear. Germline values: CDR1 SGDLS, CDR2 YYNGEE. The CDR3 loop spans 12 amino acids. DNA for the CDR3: TGTGCCAGCAGCGGACTTACCAATGAGCAATTCTTC. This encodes CASSGLTNEQFF.

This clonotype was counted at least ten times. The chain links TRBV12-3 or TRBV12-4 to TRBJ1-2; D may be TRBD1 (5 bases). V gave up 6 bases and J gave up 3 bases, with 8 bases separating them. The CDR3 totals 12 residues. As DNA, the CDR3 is TGTGCCAGCAGCCCACAGGACTATGGCTACACCTTC. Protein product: CASSPQDYGYTF.

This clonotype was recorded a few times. The CDR3 region has the DNA TGTGCCAGCAGTCTTCGACAGAGCTCTGGGGCCAACGTCCTGACTTTC. Translated, it gives CASSLRQSSGANVLTF. This rearrangement joins TRBV27 to TRBJ2-6, with D possibly being TRBD1 (5 bases). This CDR3 is 16 amino acids long. Germline loops: CDR1 MNHEY, CDR2 SMNVEV (reference sequence). V was pared by 5 bases and J by 0 bases, with 11 bases between. Full variable domain (remainder filled in from reference TRBV27 and TRBJ2-6): EAQVTQNPRYLITVTGKKLTVTCSQNMNHEYMSWYRQDPGLGLRQIYYSMNVEVTDKGDVPEGYKVSRKEKRNFPLILESPSPNQTSLYFCASSLRQSSGANVLTFGAGSRLTVL.

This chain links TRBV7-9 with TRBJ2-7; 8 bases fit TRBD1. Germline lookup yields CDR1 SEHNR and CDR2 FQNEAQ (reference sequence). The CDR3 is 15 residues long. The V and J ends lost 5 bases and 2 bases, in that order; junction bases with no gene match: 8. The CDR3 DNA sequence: TGTGCCAGCAGCGCCTGGGACAGGAAGGCCTACGAGCAGTACTTC. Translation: CASSAWDRKAYEQYF. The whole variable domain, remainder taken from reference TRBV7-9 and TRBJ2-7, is DTGVSQNPRHKITKRGQNVTFRCDPISEHNRLYWYRQTLGQGPEFLTYFQNEAQLEKSRLLSDRFSAERPKGSFSTLEIQRTEQGDSAMYLCASSAWDRKAYEQYFGPGTRLTVT.

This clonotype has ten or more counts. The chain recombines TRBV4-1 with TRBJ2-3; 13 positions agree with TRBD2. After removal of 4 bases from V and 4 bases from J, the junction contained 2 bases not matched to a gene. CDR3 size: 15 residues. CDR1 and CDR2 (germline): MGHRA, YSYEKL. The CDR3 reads CASSLLAGGPDTQYF. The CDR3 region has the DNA TGCGCCAGCAGCCTACTAGCGGGGGGGCCAGATACGCAGTATTTT.

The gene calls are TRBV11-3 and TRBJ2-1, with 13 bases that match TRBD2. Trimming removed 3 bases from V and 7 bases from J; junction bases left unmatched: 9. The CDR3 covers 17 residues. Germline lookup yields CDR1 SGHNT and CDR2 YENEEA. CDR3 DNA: TGTGCCAGCAGCTTCAGGTCGGGGACTAGCGGGAAAAATGAGCAGTTCTTC. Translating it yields CASSFRSGTSGKNEQFF.

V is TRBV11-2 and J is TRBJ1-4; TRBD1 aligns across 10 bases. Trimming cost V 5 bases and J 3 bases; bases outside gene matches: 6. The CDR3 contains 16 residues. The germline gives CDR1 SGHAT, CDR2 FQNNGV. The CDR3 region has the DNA TGTGCCAGCAGCAGACGACAGGGGGCGCCTAATGAAAAACTGTTTTTT. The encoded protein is CASSRRQGAPNEKLFF.

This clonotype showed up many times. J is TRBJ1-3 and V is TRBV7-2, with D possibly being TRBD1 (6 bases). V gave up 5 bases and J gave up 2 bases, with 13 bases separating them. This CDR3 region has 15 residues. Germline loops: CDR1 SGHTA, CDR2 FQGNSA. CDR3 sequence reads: CASSLQGYPGNTIYF. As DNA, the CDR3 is TGTGCCAGCAGCCTACAGGGATACCCTGGAAACACCATATATTTT.

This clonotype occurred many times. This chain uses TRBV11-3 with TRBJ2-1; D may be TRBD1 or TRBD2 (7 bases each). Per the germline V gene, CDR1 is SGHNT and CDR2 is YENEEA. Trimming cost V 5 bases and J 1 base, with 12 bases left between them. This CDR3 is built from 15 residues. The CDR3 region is CASSPGGQSYNEQFF. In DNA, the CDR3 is TGTGCCAGCAGCCCGGGGGGACAGTCCTACAATGAGCAGTTCTTC. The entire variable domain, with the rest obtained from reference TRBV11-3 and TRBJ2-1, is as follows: EAGVVQSPRYKIIEKKQPVAFWCNPISGHNTLYWYLQNLGQGPELLIRYENEEAVDDSQLPKDRFSAERLKGVDSTLKIQPAELGDSAVYLCASSPGGQSYNEQFFGPGTRLTVL.

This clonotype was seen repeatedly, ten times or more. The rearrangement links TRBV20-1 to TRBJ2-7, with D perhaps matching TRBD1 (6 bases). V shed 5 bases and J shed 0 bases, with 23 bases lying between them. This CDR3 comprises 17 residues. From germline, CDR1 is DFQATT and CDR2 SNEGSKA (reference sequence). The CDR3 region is CSAYHEPRRGFSYEQYF. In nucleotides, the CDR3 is TGCAGTGCTTACCACGAGCCCCGCAGGGGATTCTCCTACGAGCAGTACTTC.

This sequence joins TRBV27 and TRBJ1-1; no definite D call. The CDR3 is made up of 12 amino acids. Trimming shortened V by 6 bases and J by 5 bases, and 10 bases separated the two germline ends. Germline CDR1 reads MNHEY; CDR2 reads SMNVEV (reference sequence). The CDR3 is CASSVTGTEAFF. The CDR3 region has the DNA TGTGCCAGCAGCGTAACTGGGACTGAAGCTTTCTTT.

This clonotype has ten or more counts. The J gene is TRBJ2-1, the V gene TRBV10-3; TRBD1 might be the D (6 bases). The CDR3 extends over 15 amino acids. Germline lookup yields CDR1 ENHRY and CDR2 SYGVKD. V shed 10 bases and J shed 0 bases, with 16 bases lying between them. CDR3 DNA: TGTGCCACTCAAGGGACCAGGGGCTCCTACAATGAGCAGTTCTTC. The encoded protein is CATQGTRGSYNEQFF.

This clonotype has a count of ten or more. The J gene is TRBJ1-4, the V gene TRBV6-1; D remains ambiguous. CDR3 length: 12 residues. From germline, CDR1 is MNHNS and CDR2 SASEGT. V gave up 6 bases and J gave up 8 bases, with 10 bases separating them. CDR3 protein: CASSPLREKLFF. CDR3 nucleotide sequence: TGTGCCAGCAGCCCCTTAAGGGAAAAACTGTTTTTT.

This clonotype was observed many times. The CDR3 is CAWRSDRPNAPLHF. The CDR3 nucleotides read TGTGCCTGGAGATCTGACAGACCCAACGCCCCCCTCCACTTT. V usage is TRBV30 and J usage is TRBJ1-6, with D perhaps matching TRBD1 (5 bases). The germline gives CDR1 GTSNPN, CDR2 SVGIG (reference sequence). The CDR3 runs to 14 residues. Trimming cost V 3 bases and J 13 bases, with 19 bases left between them. Variable domain in full (rest from reference TRBV30 and TRBJ1-6): SQTIHQWPATLVQPVGSPLSLECTVEGTSNPNLYWYRQAAGRGLQLLFYSVGIGQISSEVPQNLSASRPQDRQFILSSKKLLLSDSGFYLCAWRSDRPNAPLHFGNGTRLTVT.

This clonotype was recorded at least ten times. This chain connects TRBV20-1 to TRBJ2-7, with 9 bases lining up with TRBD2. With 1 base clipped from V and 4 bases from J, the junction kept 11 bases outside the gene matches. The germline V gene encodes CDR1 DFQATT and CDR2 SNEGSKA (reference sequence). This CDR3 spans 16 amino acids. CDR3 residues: CSARALSSGETYEQYF. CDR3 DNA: TGCAGTGCTAGAGCATTGTCTAGCGGGGAGACTTACGAGCAGTACTTC.

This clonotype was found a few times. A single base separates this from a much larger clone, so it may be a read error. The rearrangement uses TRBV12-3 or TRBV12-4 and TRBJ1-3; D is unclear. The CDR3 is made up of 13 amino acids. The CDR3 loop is CASSLNSGSTIYF. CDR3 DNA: TGTGCCAGCAGTCTAAACTCTGGAAGCACCATATATTTT.

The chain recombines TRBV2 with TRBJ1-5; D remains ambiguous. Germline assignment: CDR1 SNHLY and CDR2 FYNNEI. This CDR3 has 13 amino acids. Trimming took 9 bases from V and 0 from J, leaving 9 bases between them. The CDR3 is CASKSYSNQPQHF. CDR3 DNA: TGTGCCAGTAAAAGTTATAGCAATCAGCCCCAGCATTTT.

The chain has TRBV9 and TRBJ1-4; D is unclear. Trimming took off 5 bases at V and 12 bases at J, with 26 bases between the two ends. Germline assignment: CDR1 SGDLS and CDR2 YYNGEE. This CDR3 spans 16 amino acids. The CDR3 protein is CASSPRNHSLKTQLFF. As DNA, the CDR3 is TGTGCCAGCAGTCCTCGTAATCACAGCTTGAAAACGCAACTGTTTTTT.

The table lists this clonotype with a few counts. CDR3 residues: CASGWKETQYF. The CDR3, as DNA: TGTGCCAGCGGCTGGAAAGAGACCCAGTACTTC. The chain links TRBV3-1 to TRBJ2-5; no firm D call. Trimming took off 8 bases at V and 3 bases at J, with 7 bases between the two ends. CDR1 is LGHDT, CDR2 YNNKEL, per germline (reference sequence). This CDR3 has 11 amino acids.

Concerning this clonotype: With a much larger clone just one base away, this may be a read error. CDR3: CASSYSMTGQETQYF. Here the CDR3 DNA reads TGTGCCAGCAGTTACTCCATGACAGGGCAAGAGACCCAGTACTTC. V and J are TRBV6-2 or TRBV6-3 and TRBJ2-5; 7 nucleotides agree with TRBD1. CDR1 is MNHEY, CDR2 SVGEGT, per germline. The CDR3 loop spans 15 amino acids. After removal of 0 bases from V and 2 bases from J, the junction contained 3 bases not matched to a gene.

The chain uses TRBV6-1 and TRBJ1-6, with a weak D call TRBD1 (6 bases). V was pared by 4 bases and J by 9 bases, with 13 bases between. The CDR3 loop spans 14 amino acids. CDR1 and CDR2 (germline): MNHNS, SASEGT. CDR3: CASSGGGPGSPLHF. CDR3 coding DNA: TGTGCCAGCAGTGGCGGGGGCCCCGGTTCACCCCTCCACTTT.

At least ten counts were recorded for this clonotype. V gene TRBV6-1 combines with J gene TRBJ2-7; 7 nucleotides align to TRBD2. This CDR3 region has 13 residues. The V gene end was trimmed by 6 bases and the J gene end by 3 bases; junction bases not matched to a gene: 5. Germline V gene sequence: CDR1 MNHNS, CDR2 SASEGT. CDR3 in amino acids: CASRRDYGYEQYF. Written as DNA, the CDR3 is TGTGCCAGCAGACGGGACTATGGCTACGAGCAGTACTTC.

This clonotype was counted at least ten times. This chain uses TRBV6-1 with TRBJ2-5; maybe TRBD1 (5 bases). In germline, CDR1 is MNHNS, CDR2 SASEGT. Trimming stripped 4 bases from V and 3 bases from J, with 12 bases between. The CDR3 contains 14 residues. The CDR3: CASSVETGKETQYF. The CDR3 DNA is TGTGCCAGCAGTGTGGAAACAGGAAAAGAGACCCAGTACTTC.

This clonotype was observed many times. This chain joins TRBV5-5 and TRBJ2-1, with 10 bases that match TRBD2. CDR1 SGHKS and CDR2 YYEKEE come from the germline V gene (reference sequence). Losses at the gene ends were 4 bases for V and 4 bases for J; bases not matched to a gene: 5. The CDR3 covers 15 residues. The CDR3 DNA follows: TGTGCCAGCAGCCTTAGCGGGAGGCCGTACAATGAGCAGTTCTTC. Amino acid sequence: CASSLSGRPYNEQFF.

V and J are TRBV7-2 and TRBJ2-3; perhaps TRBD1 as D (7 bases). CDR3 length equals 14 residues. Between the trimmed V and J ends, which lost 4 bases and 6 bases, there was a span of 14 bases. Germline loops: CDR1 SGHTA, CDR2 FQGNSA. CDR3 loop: CASSSRAGGDTQYF. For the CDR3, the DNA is TGTGCCAGCAGCTCCAGAGCAGGGGGGGATACGCAGTATTTT.